The 8 T cell receptor beta chains presented below share a single source sample, sequenced in a study of T cells in Graves' hyperthyroidism and ophthalmopathy. Amplification yielded TCR beta CDR3 regions, with RNA transcripts as the source. Carried out on the TCR CDR3, a first-round RT-PCR used the HTBI primer set. One entry per CDR3 protein results from TCRdb running MiXCR on the multiplex PCR reads. The table lists 540,000 or so distinct CDR3 sequences, just over 45% of them singletons, with around 17% in the top ten. The sequenced sample was peripheral blood or thyroid tissue (not recorded which). The source of these receptors is an adult woman with Graves' disease, either hyperthyroidism or ophthalmopathy (not recorded which).

The V and J genes are TRBV9 and TRBJ2-5, with 9 bases fitting TRBD2. This CDR3 spans 15 amino acids. The V segment lost 0 bases and the J segment 2 bases; nucleotides outside the gene matches: 2. Germline lookup yields CDR1 SGDLS and CDR2 YYNGEE. CDR3 in amino acids: CASSVDLAGQETQYF. The CDR3 DNA is TGTGCCAGCAGCGTAGACCTAGCGGGGCAAGAGACCCAGTACTTC.

This clonotype was recorded at least ten times. The chain couples TRBV11-2 to TRBJ2-7; TRBD1 is a possible D gene (6 bases). Trimming removed 5 bases from V and 2 bases from J, with 16 bases in between. The CDR3 length is 15 residues. Germline lookup yields CDR1 SGHAT and CDR2 FQNNGV. CDR3 region: CASSPIGTQAYEQYF. The CDR3 DNA reads TGTGCCAGCAGCCCAATCGGGACACAAGCCTACGAGCAGTACTTC.

The sample holds many counts of this clonotype. The chain uses TRBV2 and TRBJ2-7; 8 bases line up with TRBD2. J lost 2 bases, V lost 5 bases, and 5 bases had no gene match. CDR1 is SNHLY and CDR2 is FYNNEI in the germline V gene. CDR3 length: 14 residues. The CDR3 protein is CASSLAGPTYEQYF. CDR3 sequence (DNA): TGTGCCAGCAGTCTAGCGGGTCCCACCTACGAGCAGTACTTC.

Of note for this clonotype: It may be a read error: a sequence one base away is much more abundant. This chain joins TRBV20-1 and TRBJ2-2; D tentatively fits TRBD1 or TRBD2 (5 bases each). This CDR3 comprises 13 residues. Germline CDR1 reads DFQATT; CDR2 reads SNEGSKA (reference sequence). CDR3 DNA: TGCAGTGCTACTGTACAGGCAACCGGGGAGCTGGTTTTT. This sequence encodes CSATVQATGELVF.

The rearrangement links TRBV29-1 to TRBJ2-7; a possible D gene is TRBD2 (5 bases). Germline lookup yields CDR1 SQVTM and CDR2 ANQGSEA. Trimming removed 2 bases at V and 6 bases at J, with 14 bases between. The CDR3 consists of 13 residues. CDR3 sequence reads: CSVESGSRGEQYF. Here the CDR3 DNA reads TGCAGCGTTGAATCTGGGAGTCGGGGCGAGCAGTACTTC.

This chain uses TRBV29-1 with TRBJ2-5, with D perhaps matching TRBD2 (5 bases). CDR1 and CDR2 from the germline V gene are SQVTM and ANQGSEA. CDR3 size: 12 residues. V lost 8 bases, J lost 4 bases, and 14 bases lay in between. CDR3 residues: CSTTGVGETQYF. As DNA, the CDR3 is TGCAGCACCACCGGGGTGGGAGAGACCCAGTACTTC.

This clonotype was observed many times. The chain combines TRBV5-1 with TRBJ1-3; D unresolved. V lost 4 bases to trimming and J lost 0 bases, with 11 bases between them. The germline gives CDR1 SGHRS, CDR2 YFSETQ. The CDR3 consists of 15 residues. The CDR3 spells CASSPWTGSGNTIYF. In nucleotides, the CDR3 is TGCGCCAGCAGCCCCTGGACCGGCTCTGGAAACACCATATATTTT.

About this clonotype itself: Germline is not matched at one junction end, which may reflect a read error. This chain links TRBV2 with TRBJ2-7; 13 bases are a match to TRBD2. Germline V gene sequence: CDR1 SNHLY, CDR2 FYNNEI. The CDR3 spans 14 residues. DNA of the CDR3: TGTGCCACTAAGGGACTAGCGGGATCCTCCGAGCAGTACTTC. It specifies CATKGLAGSSEQYF.